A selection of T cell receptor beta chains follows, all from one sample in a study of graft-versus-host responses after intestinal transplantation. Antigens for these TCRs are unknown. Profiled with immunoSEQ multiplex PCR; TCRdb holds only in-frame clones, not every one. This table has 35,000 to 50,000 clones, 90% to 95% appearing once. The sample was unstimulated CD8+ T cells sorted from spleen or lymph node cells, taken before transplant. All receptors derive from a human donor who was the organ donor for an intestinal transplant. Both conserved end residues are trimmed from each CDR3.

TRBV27 ASSLSGALYNEQF
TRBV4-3 ASSQDSAASYNEQF
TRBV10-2 ASSESIYLGLESSTDTQY
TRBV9 ASSVRATNEKLF
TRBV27 ASPGSSGEAF
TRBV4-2 ASSRTSRGRSYEQY
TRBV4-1 ASSRFMGLAYEQY
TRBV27 ASSFSAQGSRTDTQY
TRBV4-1 ASSLGGYEQY
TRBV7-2 ASSSSEMVYEQY
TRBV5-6 ASSSGIGPYQPQH
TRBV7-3 ASSSPLAGGDTQY
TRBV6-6 ASSYHRIGNEQF
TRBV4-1 ASSQAIGTEAF
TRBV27 ASSLIAGANNEQF
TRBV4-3 ASSHESFSYEQY
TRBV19 ASSIWSSYNSPLH
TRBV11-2 ASSSWGDRGEAF
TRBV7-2 ASSLVSRISSYEQY
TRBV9 ASSPQGWSTDTQY
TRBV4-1 ASSHGQEQLF
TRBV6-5 ASSYSEQPYEQY
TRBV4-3 ASSQDRPSQPQH
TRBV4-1 ASSQDGGSEAF
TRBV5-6 ASSLKWQGTYNEQF
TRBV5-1 ASSLAGYNEKLF
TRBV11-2 ASSSGQGTDTQY
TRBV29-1 SARTGYIYQETQY
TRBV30 AWSVGGEQY
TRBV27 ASSFAAGPNEQF
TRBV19 ASTETGGGNSNQPQH
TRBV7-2 ASRQLAGGYNEQF
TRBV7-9 ASSSHRQGPTDTQY
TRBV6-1 ASSHGGDSYEQY
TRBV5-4 ASSPETGAPEQY
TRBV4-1 ASTRGDSSYNEQF
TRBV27 ASSLSPIHEQY
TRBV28 ASSRDPLPTDTQY
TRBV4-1 ASSQAKQTEAF
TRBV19 ASSIEAGLVYNEQF